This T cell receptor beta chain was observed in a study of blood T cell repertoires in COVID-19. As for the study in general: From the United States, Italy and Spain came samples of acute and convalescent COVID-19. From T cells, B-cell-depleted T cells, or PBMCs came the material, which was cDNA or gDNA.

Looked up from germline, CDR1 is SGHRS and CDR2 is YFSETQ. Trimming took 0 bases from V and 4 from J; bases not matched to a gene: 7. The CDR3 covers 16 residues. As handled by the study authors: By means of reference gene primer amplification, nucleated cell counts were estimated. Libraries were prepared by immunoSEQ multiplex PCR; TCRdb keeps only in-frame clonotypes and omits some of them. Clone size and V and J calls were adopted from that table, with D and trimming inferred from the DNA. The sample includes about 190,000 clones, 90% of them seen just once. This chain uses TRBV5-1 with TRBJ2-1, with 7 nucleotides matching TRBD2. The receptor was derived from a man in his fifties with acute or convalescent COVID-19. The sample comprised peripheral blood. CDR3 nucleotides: TGCGCCAGCAGCTTGGAAGCGGGATTGACTTACAATGAGCAGTTCTTC. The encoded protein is CASSLEAGLTYNEQFF.